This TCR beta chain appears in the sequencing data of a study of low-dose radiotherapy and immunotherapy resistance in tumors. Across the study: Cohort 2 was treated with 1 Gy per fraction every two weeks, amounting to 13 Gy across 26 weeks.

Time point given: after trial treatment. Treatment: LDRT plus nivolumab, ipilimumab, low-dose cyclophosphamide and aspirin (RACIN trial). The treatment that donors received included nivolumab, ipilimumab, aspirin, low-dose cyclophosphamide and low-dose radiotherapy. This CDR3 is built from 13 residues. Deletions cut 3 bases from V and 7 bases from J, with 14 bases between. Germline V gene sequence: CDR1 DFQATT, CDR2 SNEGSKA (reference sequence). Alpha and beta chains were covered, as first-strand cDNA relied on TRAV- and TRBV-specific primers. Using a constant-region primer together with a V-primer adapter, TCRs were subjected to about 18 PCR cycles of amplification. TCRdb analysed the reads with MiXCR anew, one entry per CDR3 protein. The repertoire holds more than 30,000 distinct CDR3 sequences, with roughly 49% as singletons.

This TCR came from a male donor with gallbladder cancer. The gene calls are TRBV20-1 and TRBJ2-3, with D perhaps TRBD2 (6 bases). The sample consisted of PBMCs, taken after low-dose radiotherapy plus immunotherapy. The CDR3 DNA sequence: TGCAGTGCTAGGGAGACGGGGGTTAATACGCAGTATTTT. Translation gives CSARETGVNTQYF.